This is a list of T cell receptor beta chains from one sample in a study of T cell repertoires in aging, cancer and after chemotherapy. TCRdb redid the calling of the multiplex PCR reads with MiXCR, one entry per CDR3 protein. The profile covers about 1,300 distinct CDR3 sequences, with 20% to 25% appearing a single time and less than 80% taken by the ten largest. Sequences were obtained from blood. The receptors derive from a human donor with a solid tumor. The CDR3 runs from the conserved cysteine through the conserved F or W. Fields, in order: D gene, clone size, J gene, V gene, CDR3 DNA, CDR3 protein. D genes are given only for firm matches. Only some rows state a clone size, as once, few, many or a class for expanded clones.

d_gene: TRBD1; abundance: medium-sized; j_gene: TRBJ1-2; v_gene: TRBV6-5; CDR3nt: TGTGCCAGCGCTTCAGCAACCCGGACAGGCTACTATGGCTACACCTTC; CDR3aa: CASASATRTGYYGYTF
d_gene: .; abundance: hyperexpanded; j_gene: TRBJ1-2; v_gene: TRBV5-6; CDR3nt: TGTGCCAGCAACCCGCAGGGGAGTGGTGGCTACACCTTC; CDR3aa: CASNPQGSGGYTF
d_gene: .; abundance: few; j_gene: TRBJ1-4; v_gene: TRBV12-3/TRBV12-4; CDR3nt: TGTGCCAGCAGCCCTATATCGGGGCCCAATGAAAAACTGTTTTTT; CDR3aa: CASSPISGPNEKLFF
d_gene: .; abundance: medium-sized; j_gene: TRBJ1-2; v_gene: TRBV12-3/TRBV12-4; CDR3nt: TGTGCCAGCACCCCTCGGGTCTATGGAAACTATGGCTACACCTTC; CDR3aa: CASTPRVYGNYGYTF
d_gene: TRBD1; abundance: few; j_gene: TRBJ1-1; v_gene: TRBV18; CDR3nt: TGTGCCAGCTCACCGTATCAGGGGGCGAACACTGAAGCTTTCTTT; CDR3aa: CASSPYQGANTEAFF
d_gene: TRBD1; abundance: medium-sized; j_gene: TRBJ1-2; v_gene: TRBV29-1; CDR3nt: TGCAGCGTTGGGCTATTGACAGGGGGGTATGGCTACACCTTC; CDR3aa: CSVGLLTGGYGYTF
d_gene: TRBD1; abundance: medium-sized; j_gene: TRBJ2-7; v_gene: TRBV5-1; CDR3nt: TGCGCCAGCAGCCAGGGGACAGGGATAACCTACGAGCAGTACTTC; CDR3aa: CASSQGTGITYEQYF
d_gene: .; abundance: medium-sized; j_gene: TRBJ1-1; v_gene: TRBV6-5; CDR3nt: TGTGCCAGCAGTTATCCCGGTGGCACTGAAGCTTTCTTT; CDR3aa: CASSYPGGTEAFF
d_gene: .; abundance: few; j_gene: TRBJ1-4; v_gene: TRBV10-3; CDR3nt: TGTGCCTCCTCCGGAGGGGCTAATGAAAAACTGTTTTTT; CDR3aa: CASSGGANEKLFF
d_gene: .; abundance: .; j_gene: TRBJ1-6; v_gene: TRBV5-4; CDR3nt: TGTGCCAGCAGCTTGGAAGCCGGGAGCTCCTATAATTCACCCCTCCACTTT; CDR3aa: CASSLEAGSSYNSPLHF
d_gene: TRBD1; abundance: .; j_gene: TRBJ1-4; v_gene: TRBV4-1; CDR3nt: TGCGCCAGCAGCCGCCCAGACAGGGGGCGAGTTGAAAAACTGTTTTTT; CDR3aa: CASSRPDRGRVEKLFF
d_gene: TRBD2; abundance: few; j_gene: TRBJ2-3; v_gene: TRBV7-9; CDR3nt: TGTGCCAGCAGCCTGGGACTAGCGGGGGCCCGCACAGATACGCAGTATTTT; CDR3aa: CASSLGLAGARTDTQYF
d_gene: TRBD2; abundance: medium-sized; j_gene: TRBJ2-7; v_gene: TRBV19; CDR3nt: TGTGCCAGTAGCATGGAGCGGGGGGTCACCTACGAGCAGTACTTC; CDR3aa: CASSMERGVTYEQYF
d_gene: .; abundance: medium-sized; j_gene: TRBJ2-1; v_gene: TRBV19; CDR3nt: TGTGCCAGTAGTTTAGCCCAGACCGACAATGAGCAGTTCTTC; CDR3aa: CASSLAQTDNEQFF
d_gene: .; abundance: medium-sized; j_gene: TRBJ2-3; v_gene: TRBV5-4; CDR3nt: TGTGCCAGCAGCGGCCGGCGCAGCCTCACAGATACGCAGTATTTT; CDR3aa: CASSGRRSLTDTQYF
d_gene: .; abundance: few; j_gene: TRBJ1-5; v_gene: TRBV7-2; CDR3nt: TGTGCCAGCAGCTTAGGAGGATGGACAGAGAGCAATCAGCCCCAGCATTTT; CDR3aa: CASSLGGWTESNQPQHF
d_gene: TRBD1; abundance: medium-sized; j_gene: TRBJ1-1; v_gene: TRBV6-5; CDR3nt: TGTGCCAGCAGTACAGGGGGTACAGCTTTCTTT; CDR3aa: CASSTGGTAFF
d_gene: .; abundance: few; j_gene: TRBJ1-1; v_gene: TRBV5-1; CDR3nt: TGCGCCAGCAGCTCGCCCGCCGGGACACGAACGAACACTGAAGCTTTCTTT; CDR3aa: CASSSPAGTRTNTEAFF
d_gene: TRBD2; abundance: medium-sized; j_gene: TRBJ2-5; v_gene: TRBV4-2; CDR3nt: TGTGCCAGCAGCCAAGACGTCGGGGGGGCGCAAGAGACCCAGTACTTC; CDR3aa: CASSQDVGGAQETQYF
d_gene: .; abundance: medium-sized; j_gene: TRBJ1-1; v_gene: TRBV20-1; CDR3nt: TGCAGTGCTCCCGACGTGGGCCAAGCTTTCTTT; CDR3aa: CSAPDVGQAFF
d_gene: .; abundance: medium-sized; j_gene: TRBJ2-7; v_gene: TRBV7-9; CDR3nt: TGTGCCAGCAGCTTGGACAGCAGCTACGAGCAGTACTTC; CDR3aa: CASSLDSSYEQYF
d_gene: TRBD2; abundance: medium-sized; j_gene: TRBJ2-2; v_gene: TRBV6-5; CDR3nt: TGTGCCAGCAGTTCCCCGAGTAGCGGGGCCGGGGAGCTGTTTTTT; CDR3aa: CASSSPSSGAGELFF
d_gene: .; abundance: medium-sized; j_gene: TRBJ2-3; v_gene: TRBV29-1; CDR3nt: TGCAGCGTTGGGAGGACTTTGACCCCAGATACGCAGTATTTT; CDR3aa: CSVGRTLTPDTQYF
d_gene: TRBD2; abundance: few; j_gene: TRBJ2-1; v_gene: TRBV20-1; CDR3nt: TGCAGTGCTAGCCCGGGGGGGGCTGCCTACAATGAGCAGTTCTTC; CDR3aa: CSASPGGAAYNEQFF
d_gene: .; abundance: few; j_gene: TRBJ2-6; v_gene: TRBV18; CDR3nt: TGTGCCAGCTCTCCCCTACAGGGCAGCTCTGGGGCCAACGTCCTGACTTTC; CDR3aa: CASSPLQGSSGANVLTF
d_gene: TRBD1; abundance: medium-sized; j_gene: TRBJ2-7; v_gene: TRBV6-2/TRBV6-3; CDR3nt: TGTGCCAGCAGTCCCGGGACAGAGACCACCGAGCAGTACTTC; CDR3aa: CASSPGTETTEQYF
d_gene: TRBD1; abundance: medium-sized; j_gene: TRBJ2-1; v_gene: TRBV19; CDR3nt: TGTGCCAGTAGTAAAGGACAGGGGCGCTACAATGAGCAGTTCTTC; CDR3aa: CASSKGQGRYNEQFF
d_gene: .; abundance: medium-sized; j_gene: TRBJ1-2; v_gene: TRBV4-3; CDR3nt: TGCGCCAGCAGCCAAGTAGAGATAGGGGTGGTCGATGGCTACACCTTC; CDR3aa: CASSQVEIGVVDGYTF